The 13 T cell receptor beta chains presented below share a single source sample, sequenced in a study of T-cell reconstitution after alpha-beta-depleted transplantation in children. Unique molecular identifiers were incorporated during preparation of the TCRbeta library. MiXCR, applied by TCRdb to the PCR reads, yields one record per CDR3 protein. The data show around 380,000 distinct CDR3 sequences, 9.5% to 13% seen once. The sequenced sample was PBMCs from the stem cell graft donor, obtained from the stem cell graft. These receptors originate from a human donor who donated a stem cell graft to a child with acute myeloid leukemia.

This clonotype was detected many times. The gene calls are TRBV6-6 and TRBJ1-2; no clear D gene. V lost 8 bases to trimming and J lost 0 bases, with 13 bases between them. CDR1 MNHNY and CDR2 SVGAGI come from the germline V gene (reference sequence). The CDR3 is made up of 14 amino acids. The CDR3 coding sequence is TGTGCCAGCGGACCGCCACCCCCTAACTATGGCTACACCTTC. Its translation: CASGPPPPNYGYTF.

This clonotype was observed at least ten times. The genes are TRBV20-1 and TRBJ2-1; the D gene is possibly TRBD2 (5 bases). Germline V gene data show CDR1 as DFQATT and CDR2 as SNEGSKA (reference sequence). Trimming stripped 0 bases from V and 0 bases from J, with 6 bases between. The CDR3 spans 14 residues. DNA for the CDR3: TGCAGTGCTAGAGATGGGAGCTCCTACAATGAGCAGTTCTTC. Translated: CSARDGSSYNEQFF.

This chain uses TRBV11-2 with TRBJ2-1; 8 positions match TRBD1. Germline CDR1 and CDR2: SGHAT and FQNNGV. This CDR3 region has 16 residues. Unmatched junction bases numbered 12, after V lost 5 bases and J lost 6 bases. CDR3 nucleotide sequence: TGTGCCAGCAGCCGAAAAACAGGGGGAGGAGGCAATGAGCAGTTCTTC. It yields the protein CASSRKTGGGGNEQFF.

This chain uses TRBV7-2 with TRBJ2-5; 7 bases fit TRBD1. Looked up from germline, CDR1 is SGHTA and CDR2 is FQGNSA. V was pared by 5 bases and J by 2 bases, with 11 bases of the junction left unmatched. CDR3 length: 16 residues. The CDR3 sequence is CASSPLFAGGQETQYF. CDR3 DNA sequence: TGTGCCAGCAGCCCCCTGTTTGCAGGGGGTCAAGAGACCCAGTACTTC.

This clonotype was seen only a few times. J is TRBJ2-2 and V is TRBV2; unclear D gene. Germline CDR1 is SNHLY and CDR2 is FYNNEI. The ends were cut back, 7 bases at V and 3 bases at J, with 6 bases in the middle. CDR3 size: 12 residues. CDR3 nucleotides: TGTGCCAGCAACTACCACACCGGGGAGCTGTTTTTT. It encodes CASNYHTGELFF.

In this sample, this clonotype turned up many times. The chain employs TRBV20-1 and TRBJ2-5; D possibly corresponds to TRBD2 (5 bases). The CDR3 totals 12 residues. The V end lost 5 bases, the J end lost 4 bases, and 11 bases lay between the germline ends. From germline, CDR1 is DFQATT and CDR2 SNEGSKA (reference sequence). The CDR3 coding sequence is TGCAGTGCTTTGGACTGGCGAGAGACCCAGTACTTC. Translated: CSALDWRETQYF.

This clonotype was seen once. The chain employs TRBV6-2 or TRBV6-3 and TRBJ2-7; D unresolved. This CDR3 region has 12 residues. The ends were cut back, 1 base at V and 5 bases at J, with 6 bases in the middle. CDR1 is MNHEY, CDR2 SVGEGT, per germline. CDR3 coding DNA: TGTGCCAGCAGTTACTGCGGAGACGAGCAGTACGTC. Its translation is CASSYCGDEQYV.

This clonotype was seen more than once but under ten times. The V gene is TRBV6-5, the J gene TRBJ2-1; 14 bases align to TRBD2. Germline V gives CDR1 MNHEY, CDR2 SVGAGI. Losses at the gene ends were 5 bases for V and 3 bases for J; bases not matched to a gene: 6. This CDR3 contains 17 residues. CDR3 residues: CASSQGLAGEIYNEQFF. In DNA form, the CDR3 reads TGTGCCAGCAGTCAGGGACTAGCGGGAGAAATCTACAATGAGCAGTTCTTC.

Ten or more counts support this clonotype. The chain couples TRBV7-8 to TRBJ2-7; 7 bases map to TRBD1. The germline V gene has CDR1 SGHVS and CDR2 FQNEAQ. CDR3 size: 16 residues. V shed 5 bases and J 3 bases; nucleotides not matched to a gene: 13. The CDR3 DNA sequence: TGTGCCAGCAGCACAAGACAGGGCCAACGGGTCTACGAGCAGTACTTC. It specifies CASSTRQGQRVYEQYF.

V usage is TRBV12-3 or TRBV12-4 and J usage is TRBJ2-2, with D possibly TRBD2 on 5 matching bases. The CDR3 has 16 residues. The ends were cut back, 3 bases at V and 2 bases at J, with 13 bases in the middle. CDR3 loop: CASSFGPGLNTGELFF. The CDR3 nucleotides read TGTGCCAGCAGTTTCGGACCCGGACTTAACACCGGGGAGCTGTTTTTT.

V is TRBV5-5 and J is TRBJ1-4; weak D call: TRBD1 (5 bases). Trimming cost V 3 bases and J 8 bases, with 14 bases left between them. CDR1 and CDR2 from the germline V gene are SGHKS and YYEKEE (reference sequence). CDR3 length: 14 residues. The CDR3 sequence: CASSWRGGREKLFF. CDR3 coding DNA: TGTGCCAGCAGCTGGAGGGGAGGGCGGGAAAAACTGTTTTTT.

CDR3 nucleotides: TGCGCCAGCAGCTTGGGGGCCGGGACATTCGAAAAACTGTTTTTT. It translates to CASSLGAGTFEKLFF. V gene TRBV5-1 combines with J gene TRBJ1-4, with D tentatively TRBD1 (6 bases). This CDR3 is built from 15 residues. Trimming removed 0 bases from V and 8 bases from J, with 14 bases in between. The germline gives CDR1 SGHRS, CDR2 YFSETQ.

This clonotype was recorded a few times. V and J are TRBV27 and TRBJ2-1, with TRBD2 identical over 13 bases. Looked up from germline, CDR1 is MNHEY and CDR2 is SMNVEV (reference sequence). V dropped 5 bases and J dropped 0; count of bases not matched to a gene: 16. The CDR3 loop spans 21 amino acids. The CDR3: CASSGRLRTSGGHSSYNEQFF. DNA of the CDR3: TGTGCCAGCAGTGGCCGTCTCCGGACTAGCGGGGGTCACAGCTCCTACAATGAGCAGTTCTTC.